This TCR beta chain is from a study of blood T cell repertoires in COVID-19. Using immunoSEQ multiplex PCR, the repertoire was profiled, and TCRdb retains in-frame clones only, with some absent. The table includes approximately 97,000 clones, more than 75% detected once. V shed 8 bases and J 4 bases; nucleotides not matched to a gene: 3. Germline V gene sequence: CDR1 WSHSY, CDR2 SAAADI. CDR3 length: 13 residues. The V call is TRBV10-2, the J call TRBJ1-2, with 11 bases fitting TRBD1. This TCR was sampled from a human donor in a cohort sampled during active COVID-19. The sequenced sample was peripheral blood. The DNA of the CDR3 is TGCGCCAGCGGACAGGGGGCGGGCTATGGCTACACCTTC. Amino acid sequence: CASGQGAGYGYTF.